The present TCR beta chain was sequenced within a study of T cell repertoires in cytomegalovirus infection. For the study at large: TCR beta signatures that were public indicated CMV infection and matching HLA type.

The CDR3 totals 15 residues. The germline V gene has CDR1 MNHEY and CDR2 SMNVEV (reference sequence). Trimming took 5 bases from V and 4 from J, leaving 17 bases between them. This clonotype occurred a few times. Its antigen is unidentified. In TCRdb, the reads were re-called with MiXCR into one record per CDR3 protein. The table shows 800,000 to 950,000 distinct CDR3 sequences, with over 25% occurring only once. This TCR derives from a human donor in good health (CMV status not recorded). Some clones in this sample may be carry-over from other donors' samples. The chain joins TRBV27 to TRBJ1-1, with D possibly matching TRBD1 (5 bases). The starting material was cultured CD8+ T cells from PBMCs, obtained from culture after CMV antigen stimulation. CDR3 in amino acids: CASSQKPLRGTEAFF. The CDR3 coding sequence is TGTGCCAGCAGTCAAAAACCGTTGAGGGGCACTGAAGCTTTCTTT.